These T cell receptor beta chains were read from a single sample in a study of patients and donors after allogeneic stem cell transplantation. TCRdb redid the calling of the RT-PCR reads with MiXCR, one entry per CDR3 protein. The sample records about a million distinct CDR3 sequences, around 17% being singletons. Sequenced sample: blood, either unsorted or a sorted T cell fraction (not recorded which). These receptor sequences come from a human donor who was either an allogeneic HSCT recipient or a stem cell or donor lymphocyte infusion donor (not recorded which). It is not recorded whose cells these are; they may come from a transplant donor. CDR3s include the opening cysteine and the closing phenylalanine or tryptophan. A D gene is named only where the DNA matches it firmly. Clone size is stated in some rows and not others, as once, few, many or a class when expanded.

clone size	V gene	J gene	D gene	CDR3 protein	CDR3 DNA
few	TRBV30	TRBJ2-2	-	CAWATGGELFF	TGTGCCTGGGCCACGGGCGGGGAGCTGTTTTTT
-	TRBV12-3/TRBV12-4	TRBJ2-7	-	CASSHGGYGYEQYF	TGTGCCAGCAGCCATGGGGGCTACGGCTACGAGCAGTACTTC
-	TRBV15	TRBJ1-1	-	CATSRDGVGTEAFF	TGTGCCACCAGCAGGGATGGAGTCGGCACTGAAGCTTTCTTT
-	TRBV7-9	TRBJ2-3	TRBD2	CASSLYRPAGSTDTQYF	TGTGCCAGCAGCTTATATCGTCCAGCGGGAAGCACAGATACGCAGTATTTT
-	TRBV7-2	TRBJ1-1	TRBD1	CASSPRGLMNTEAFF	TGTGCCAGCAGCCCCAGGGGGCTCATGAACACTGAAGCTTTCTTT
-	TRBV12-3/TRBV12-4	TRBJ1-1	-	CASNLDPYTEAFF	TGTGCCAGCAACTTGGACCCGTACACTGAAGCTTTCTTT
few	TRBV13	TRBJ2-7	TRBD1	CASSSGQGAGEQYF	TGTGCCAGCAGCTCCGGACAGGGGGCAGGGGAGCAGTACTTC
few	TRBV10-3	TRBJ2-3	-	CAISEVVVGRAGTDTQYF	TGTGCCATCAGTGAGGTGGTTGTTGGCAGGGCGGGGACAGATACGCAGTATTTT
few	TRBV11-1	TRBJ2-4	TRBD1	CASSSNLPGQGGRDIQYF	TGTGCCAGCAGCTCCAACTTACCGGGACAGGGGGGACGAGACATTCAGTACTTC
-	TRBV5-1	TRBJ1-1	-	CASSLTLGAAFF	TGCGCCAGCAGCTTGACCCTTGGGGCAGCTTTCTTT
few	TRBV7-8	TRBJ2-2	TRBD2	CASSPGGRPPGELFF	TGTGCCAGCAGCCCGGGGGGACGTCCTCCGGGGGAGCTGTTTTTT
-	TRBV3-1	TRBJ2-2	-	CASSTILEGELFF	TGTGCCAGCAGCACTATCCTCGAGGGGGAGCTGTTTTTT
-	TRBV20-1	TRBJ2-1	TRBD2	CSARDRSGENNEQFF	TGCAGTGCTAGAGATAGGAGCGGGGAAAACAATGAGCAGTTCTTC
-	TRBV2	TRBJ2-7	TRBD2	CASSEVLAGGAYEQYF	TGTGCCAGCAGTGAAGTTCTAGCGGGGGGCGCCTACGAGCAGTACTTC
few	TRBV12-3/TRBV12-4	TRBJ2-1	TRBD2	CASSSLLALNNEQFF	TGTGCCAGCAGTTCCTTACTAGCGCTGAATAATGAGCAGTTCTTC
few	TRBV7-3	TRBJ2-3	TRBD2	CASSLSGGLADTQYF	TGTGCCAGCAGCTTAAGCGGGGGGTTGGCAGATACGCAGTATTTT
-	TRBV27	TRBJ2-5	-	CASSLGGRLGTQYF	TGTGCCAGCAGTTTAGGGGGGCGGTTGGGGACCCAGTACTTC
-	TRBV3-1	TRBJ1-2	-	CASSQRGLDGYTF	TGTGCCAGCAGCCAAAGGGGTCTTGATGGCTACACCTTC
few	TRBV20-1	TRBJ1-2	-	CSARVRPGTNYGYTF	TGCAGTGCTAGAGTAAGGCCGGGCACTAACTATGGCTACACCTTC
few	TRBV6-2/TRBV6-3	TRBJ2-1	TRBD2	CASSLGGAPYNEQFF	TGTGCCAGCAGTCTCGGGGGGGCCCCCTACAATGAGCAGTTCTTC
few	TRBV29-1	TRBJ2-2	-	CSGYGYTGELFF	TGCAGCGGTTACGGATACACCGGGGAGCTGTTTTTT
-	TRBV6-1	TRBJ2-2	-	CASSGKQGNTGELFF	TGTGCCAGCAGCGGAAAACAGGGGAACACCGGGGAGCTGTTTTTT
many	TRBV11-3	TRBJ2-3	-	CASSLDLSTDTQYF	TGTGCCAGCAGCTTAGATCTCAGCACAGATACGCAGTATTTT
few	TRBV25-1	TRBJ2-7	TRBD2	CASSARDSGSPPQYF	TGTGCCAGCAGTGCCCGGGATAGCGGGAGTCCTCCCCAGTACTTC
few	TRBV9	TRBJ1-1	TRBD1	CASSGAGTGGTEAFF	TGTGCCAGCAGCGGAGCCGGGACAGGGGGCACTGAAGCTTTCTTT
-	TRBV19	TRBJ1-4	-	CASSILGSHNEKLFF	TGTGCCAGTAGTATTCTGGGCAGCCATAATGAAAAACTGTTTTTT
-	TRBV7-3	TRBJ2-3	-	CASSLIAWGGTDTQYF	TGTGCCAGCAGCTTAATAGCGTGGGGAGGCACAGATACGCAGTATTTT
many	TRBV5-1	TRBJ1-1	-	CASSLHGTNTEAFF	TGCGCCAGCAGCTTGCACGGGACGAACACTGAAGCTTTCTTT
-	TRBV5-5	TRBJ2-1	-	CASRTSTGTSYNEQFF	TGTGCCAGCAGGACGTCGACCGGGACATCTTACAATGAGCAGTTCTTC
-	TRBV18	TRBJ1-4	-	CASSPKGRGEELFF	TGTGCCAGCTCACCAAAGGGCAGGGGAGAGGAACTGTTTTTT
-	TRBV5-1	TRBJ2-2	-	CASSLVPIPNTGELFF	TGCGCCAGCAGCTTGGTTCCAATCCCGAACACCGGGGAGCTGTTTTTT
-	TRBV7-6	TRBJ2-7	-	CASSPTLGRSYEQYF	TGTGCCAGCAGCCCAACCCTGGGGAGGTCCTACGAGCAGTACTTC
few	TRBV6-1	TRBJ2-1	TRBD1	CATSDRGSLNEQFF	TGTGCCACGTCTGACAGGGGCTCCCTAAATGAGCAGTTCTTC
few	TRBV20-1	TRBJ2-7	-	CSARDLAISYEQYF	TGCAGTGCTAGAGATTTGGCGATCTCCTACGAGCAGTACTTC
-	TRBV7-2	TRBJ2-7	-	CASSFVGKRQPYEQYF	TGTGCCAGCAGCTTCGTCGGTAAAAGACAGCCCTACGAGCAGTACTTC
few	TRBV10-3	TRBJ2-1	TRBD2	CAIRVTSGDSSYNEQFF	TGTGCCATCAGGGTTACTAGCGGGGATAGCTCCTACAATGAGCAGTTCTTC
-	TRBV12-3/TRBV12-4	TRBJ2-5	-	CASRLYQETQYF	TGTGCCAGCAGATTGTACCAAGAGACCCAGTACTTC
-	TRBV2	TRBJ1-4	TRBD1	CASKGQGRTNEKLFF	TGTGCCAGCAAGGGACAGGGCCGGACTAATGAAAAACTGTTTTTT
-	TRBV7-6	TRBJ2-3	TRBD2	CASSLGPSGTTDTQYF	TGTGCCAGCAGCTTAGGGCCTAGCGGTACCACAGATACGCAGTATTTT
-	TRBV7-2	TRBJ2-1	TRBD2	CASSPSPGLAENEQFF	TGTGCCAGCAGCCCGAGTCCGGGACTAGCGGAAAATGAGCAGTTCTTC
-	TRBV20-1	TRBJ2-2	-	CSARDRRAGTGELFF	TGCAGTGCTAGAGATCGGCGGGCGGGCACCGGGGAGCTGTTTTTT